Included here is one TCR beta chain sequence, with context. Its matching antigen is unknown. Researchers barred patients who had uncontrolled infection, other autoimmune disease, pregnancy or lactation. The CDR3 regions of TCR beta were amplified from RNA transcripts. First-round RT-PCR targeting the TCR CDR3 was performed with the HTBI primer set. TCRdb called the multiplex PCR reads again in MiXCR, with one record for every CDR3 protein. Here the sample spans about 640,000 distinct CDR3 sequences, roughly 20% being singletons. The data stem from a study of T cells in Graves' hyperthyroidism and ophthalmopathy. Findings of the study overall: Expanded thyroid clonotypes (above 0.001) were mostly also found in blood.

V lost 0 bases and J lost 4, with 11 bases in between. Germline CDR1 and CDR2: KGHDR and SFDVKD. The CDR3 loop spans 16 amino acids. Sequencing was done on a sample of blood. The gene calls are TRBV24-1 and TRBJ2-2; D unresolved. The sequence came from a man younger than 40 with Graves' ophthalmopathy. CDR3 region: CATSDLKRAGTGELFF. CDR3 bases: TGTGCCACCAGTGATTTGAAAAGGGCAGGCACCGGGGAGCTGTTTTTT.